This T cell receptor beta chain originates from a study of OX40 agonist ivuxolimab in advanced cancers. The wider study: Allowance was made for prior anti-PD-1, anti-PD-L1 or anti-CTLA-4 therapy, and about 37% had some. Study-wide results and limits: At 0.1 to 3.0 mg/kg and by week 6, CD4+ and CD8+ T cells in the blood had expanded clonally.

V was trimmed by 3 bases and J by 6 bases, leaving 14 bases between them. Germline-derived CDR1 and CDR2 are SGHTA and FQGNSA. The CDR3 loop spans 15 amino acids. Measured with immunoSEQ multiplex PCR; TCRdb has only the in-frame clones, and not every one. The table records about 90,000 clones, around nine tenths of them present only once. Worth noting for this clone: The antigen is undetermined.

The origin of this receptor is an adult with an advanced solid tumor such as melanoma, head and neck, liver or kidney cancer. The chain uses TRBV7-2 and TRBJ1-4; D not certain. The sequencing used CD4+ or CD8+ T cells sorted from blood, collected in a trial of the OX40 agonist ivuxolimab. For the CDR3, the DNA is TGTGCCAGCAGCTTCGTGGGCGTACGGCATGAAAAACTGTTTTTT. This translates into CASSFVGVRHEKLFF.